A selection of T cell receptor beta chains follows, all from one sample in a study of blood T cell repertoires in COVID-19. TCRdb's table, derived via immunoSEQ multiplex PCR, lists solely in-frame clones and lacks some. Among about half a million clones listed, roughly 85% were seen once. The material sequenced was peripheral blood. These receptors originate from a human donor in a cohort sampled during active COVID-19. Both conserved end residues are part of each CDR3. The order of the fields is V gene, J gene, clone size, D gene, CDR3 DNA, CDR3 protein. D genes are given only for firm matches. Size is omitted from some rows. Given values are once, few, many or a class for expanded clones.

V gene: TRBV6-5; J gene: TRBJ1-6; clone size: -; D gene: TRBD1; CDR3 DNA: TGTGCCAGCAGGCCGACAGGGACTAATTCACCCCTCCACTTT; CDR3 protein: CASRPTGTNSPLHF
V gene: TRBV7-2; J gene: TRBJ1-4; clone size: -; D gene: TRBD1; CDR3 DNA: TGTGCCAGCAGCTTGGGACAGGGGGGGGAAAAACTGTTTTTT; CDR3 protein: CASSLGQGGEKLFF
V gene: TRBV3-1/TRBV3-2; J gene: TRBJ1-1; clone size: -; D gene: -; CDR3 DNA: TGTGCCAGCAGCCAAGGGAGTGCGACTGAAGCTTTCTTT; CDR3 protein: CASSQGSATEAFF
V gene: TRBV19; J gene: TRBJ2-7; clone size: -; D gene: -; CDR3 DNA: TGTGCCAGTAGTTTATACGAGGGGGGGCACTACGAGCAGTACTTC; CDR3 protein: CASSLYEGGHYEQYF
V gene: TRBV11-2; J gene: TRBJ2-2; clone size: once; D gene: TRBD1; CDR3 DNA: TGTGCCAGCAGCCCCCCCGGGACAGGGAACACCGGGGAGCTGTTTTTT; CDR3 protein: CASSPPGTGNTGELFF
V gene: TRBV7-2; J gene: TRBJ2-2; clone size: few; D gene: -; CDR3 DNA: TGTGCCAGCAGCCCAAGACAGCCCCAGGGCGGGGAGCTGTTTTTT; CDR3 protein: CASSPRQPQGGELFF
V gene: TRBV16; J gene: TRBJ2-3; clone size: once; D gene: TRBD1; CDR3 DNA: TGTGCCAGCAGCCAATCCATTCAGGGGGCAGATACGCAGTATTTT; CDR3 protein: CASSQSIQGADTQYF
V gene: TRBV28; J gene: TRBJ1-6; clone size: -; D gene: -; CDR3 DNA: TGTGCCAGCAGTGCAGGACTCTCCCTCTCCTATAATTCACCCCTCCACTTT; CDR3 protein: CASSAGLSLSYNSPLHF
V gene: TRBV7-8; J gene: TRBJ2-6; clone size: -; D gene: -; CDR3 DNA: TGTGCCAGCAGTAAGAGCTCTGGGGCCAACGTCCTGACTTTC; CDR3 protein: CASSKSSGANVLTF
V gene: TRBV9; J gene: TRBJ2-5; clone size: once; D gene: TRBD2; CDR3 DNA: TGTGCCAGCAGCCCAGGTGTAGCGGGAGGGCCGGGGGAGACCCAGTACTTC; CDR3 protein: CASSPGVAGGPGETQYF
V gene: TRBV29-1; J gene: TRBJ2-6; clone size: -; D gene: -; CDR3 DNA: TGCAGCGTCGTTACAGGGCCTGGGGCCAACGTCCTGACTTTC; CDR3 protein: CSVVTGPGANVLTF
V gene: TRBV5-6; J gene: TRBJ2-7; clone size: -; D gene: TRBD1; CDR3 DNA: TGTGCCAGCAGCTTGGAGGGACAGTTTACCTACGAGCAGTACTTC; CDR3 protein: CASSLEGQFTYEQYF
V gene: TRBV7-9; J gene: TRBJ1-2; clone size: -; D gene: -; CDR3 DNA: TGTGCCAGCAGCTTAGTTGCAGGCAATAACTATGGCTACACCTTC; CDR3 protein: CASSLVAGNNYGYTF
V gene: TRBV30; J gene: TRBJ1-4; clone size: -; D gene: TRBD1; CDR3 DNA: TGTGCCTGGAGCGAACAGGGGAGTACTAATGAAAAACTGTTTTTT; CDR3 protein: CAWSEQGSTNEKLFF
V gene: TRBV28; J gene: TRBJ1-1; clone size: -; D gene: TRBD1; CDR3 DNA: TGTGCCAGCAGACCTGGGGGACAGAAGAACACTGAAGCTTTCTTT; CDR3 protein: CASRPGGQKNTEAFF
V gene: TRBV11-2; J gene: TRBJ1-6; clone size: -; D gene: -; CDR3 DNA: TGTGCCAGCACCACCGGGTTCTATAATTCACCCCTCCACTTT; CDR3 protein: CASTTGFYNSPLHF
V gene: TRBV19; J gene: TRBJ1-6; clone size: -; D gene: -; CDR3 DNA: TGTGCCAGCCAAAGGGAGGGGGTGCGGTCACCCCTCCACTTT; CDR3 protein: CASQREGVRSPLHF
V gene: TRBV7-2; J gene: TRBJ2-2; clone size: -; D gene: TRBD1; CDR3 DNA: TGTGCCAGCAGCTTAACTGGTCTCGACAGGGGAGCAGGGGAGCTGTTTTTT; CDR3 protein: CASSLTGLDRGAGELFF
V gene: TRBV24-1; J gene: TRBJ2-3; clone size: -; D gene: -; CDR3 DNA: TGTGCCACCAGTGATTTTGTTCGCGGAGCCACAGATACGCAGTATTTT; CDR3 protein: CATSDFVRGATDTQYF
V gene: TRBV7-8; J gene: TRBJ2-7; clone size: -; D gene: TRBD2; CDR3 DNA: TGTGCCAGCAGTCCCGGGACTAACAGCTACGAGCAGTACTTC; CDR3 protein: CASSPGTNSYEQYF
V gene: TRBV5-1; J gene: TRBJ2-3; clone size: -; D gene: -; CDR3 DNA: TGCGCCAGCAGCCCCGAGGCGGGACTGCATAGCACAGATACGCAGTATTTT; CDR3 protein: CASSPEAGLHSTDTQYF
V gene: TRBV27; J gene: TRBJ1-2; clone size: -; D gene: -; CDR3 DNA: TGTGCCAGCAGTTTAAATCTTAACTATGGCTACACCTTC; CDR3 protein: CASSLNLNYGYTF